This T cell receptor beta chain was sequenced in a study of regulatory T cells in long-lasting Graves disease. As for the study in general: Newly diagnosed Graves' patients had taken antithyroid drugs under 3 months. Study-level results: Small numbers of samples may have cut accuracy.

The CDR3 spans 12 residues. Germline V gives CDR1 SQVTM, CDR2 ANQGSEA. V was clipped by 7 bases and J by 5 bases; unmatched bases: 4. CDR3-region Arm-PCR and iRepertoire HTBI primers produced the TCR beta libraries. TCRdb re-called the multiplex PCR reads through MiXCR, storing one row per CDR3 protein. The sample consists of roughly 610,000 distinct CDR3 sequences, around 16% of them appearing once. Time point indicated: newly diagnosed GD, antithyroid drugs for less than 3 months. PBMC RNA served as the TCR library source. Ten or more counts support this clonotype. Its antigen remains unknown. The same sample was also studied in work on T cells in Graves' hyperthyroidism and ophthalmopathy. From that study: The HTBI primer set was used in a first-round RT-PCR of the TCR CDR3. Most expanded thyroid clonotypes above 0.001 also appeared in blood.

This receptor was taken from a man aged 18 to 30 with Graves disease. The V call is TRBV29-1, the J call TRBJ2-7; 11 bases line up with TRBD1. This specimen consisted of peripheral blood mononuclear cells (PBMCs), obtained at new diagnosis, from a patient treated with antithyroid drugs. CDR3 residues: CSAGQGADEQYF. The DNA of the CDR3 is TGCAGCGCCGGACAGGGGGCGGACGAGCAGTACTTC.